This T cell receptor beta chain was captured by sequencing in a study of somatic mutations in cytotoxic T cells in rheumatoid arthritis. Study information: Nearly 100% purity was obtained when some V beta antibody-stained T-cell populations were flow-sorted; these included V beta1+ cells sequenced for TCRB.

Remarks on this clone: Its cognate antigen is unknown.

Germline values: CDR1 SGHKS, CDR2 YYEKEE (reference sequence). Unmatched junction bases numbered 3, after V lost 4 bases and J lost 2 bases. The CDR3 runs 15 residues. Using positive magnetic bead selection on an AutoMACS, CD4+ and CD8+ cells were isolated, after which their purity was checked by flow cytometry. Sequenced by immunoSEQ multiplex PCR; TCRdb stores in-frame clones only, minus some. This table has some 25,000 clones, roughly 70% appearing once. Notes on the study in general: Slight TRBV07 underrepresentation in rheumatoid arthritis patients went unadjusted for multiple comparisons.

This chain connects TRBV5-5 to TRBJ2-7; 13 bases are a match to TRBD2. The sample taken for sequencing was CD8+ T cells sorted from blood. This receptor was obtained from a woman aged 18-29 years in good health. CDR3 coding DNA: TGTGCCAGCAGCGTGGGACTAGCGGGAACCTACGAGCAGTACTTC. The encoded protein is CASSVGLAGTYEQYF.